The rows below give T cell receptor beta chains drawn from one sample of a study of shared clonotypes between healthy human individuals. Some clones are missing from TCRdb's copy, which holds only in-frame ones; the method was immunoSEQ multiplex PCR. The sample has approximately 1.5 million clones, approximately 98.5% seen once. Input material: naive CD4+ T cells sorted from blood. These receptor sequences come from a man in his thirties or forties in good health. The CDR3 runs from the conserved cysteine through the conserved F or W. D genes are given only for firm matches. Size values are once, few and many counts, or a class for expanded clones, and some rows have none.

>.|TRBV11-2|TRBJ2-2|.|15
TGTGCCAGCAGCTTAGGTCGTGGGGGGAGAGGGGAGCTGTTTTTT
CASSLGRGGRGELFF
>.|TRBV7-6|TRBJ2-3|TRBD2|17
TGTGCCAGCAGCTTAGGCGCGACTAGCGGGTATACAGATACGCAGTATTTT
CASSLGATSGYTDTQYF
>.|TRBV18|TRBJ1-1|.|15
TGTGCCAGCTCACCACTGGGGGAGTACGGCACTGAAGCTTTCTTT
CASSPLGEYGTEAFF
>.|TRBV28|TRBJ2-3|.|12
TGTGCCAGCAGTTTTCGAACAGATACGCAGTATTTT
CASSFRTDTQYF
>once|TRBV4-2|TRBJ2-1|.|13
TGTGCCAGCAGCCAAGATCAGGGGAATGAGCAGTTCTTC
CASSQDQGNEQFF
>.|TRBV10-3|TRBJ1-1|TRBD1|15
TGTGCCATCAGTGAGGGGAGACAGGGTGGGACTGAAGCTTTCTTT
CAISEGRQGGTEAFF
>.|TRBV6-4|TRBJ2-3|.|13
TGTGCCAGCAGTCACAGACAGACAGATACGCAGTATTTT
CASSHRQTDTQYF
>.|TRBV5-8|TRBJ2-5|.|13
TGTGCCAGCAGTCAATCGACAGGCCGCCCGGGAAACTTC
CASSQSTGRPGNF
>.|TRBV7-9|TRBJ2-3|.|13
TGTGCCAGCAGCCCATTTAACACAGATACGCAGTATTTT
CASSPFNTDTQYF
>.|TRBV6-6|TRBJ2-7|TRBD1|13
TGTGCCAGCTGGGACAGCAACTCCTACGAGCAGTACTTC
CASWDSNSYEQYF
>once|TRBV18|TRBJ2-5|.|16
TGTGCCAGCTCACCAGGCTCGCAGGGGCCTCAAGAGACCCAGTACTTC
CASSPGSQGPQETQYF
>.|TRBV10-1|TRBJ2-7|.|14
TGCGCCAGCAGTGAAGATAGCGAGAACTACGAGCAGTACTTC
CASSEDSENYEQYF
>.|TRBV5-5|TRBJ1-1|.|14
TGTGCCAGCAGCTTGTTCAGTTTGAACACTGAAGCTTTCTTT
CASSLFSLNTEAFF
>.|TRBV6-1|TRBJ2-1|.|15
TGTGCCAGCATACTTAACGGGTTGACTTACAATGAGCAGTTCTTC
CASILNGLTYNEQFF
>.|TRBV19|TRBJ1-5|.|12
TGTGCCAGTAGTATACAGTTTCAGCCCCAGCATTTT
CASSIQFQPQHF
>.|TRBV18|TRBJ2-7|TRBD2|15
TGTGCCAGCTCACATAGCACGGGAGGGGTCTACGAGCAGTACTTC
CASSHSTGGVYEQYF
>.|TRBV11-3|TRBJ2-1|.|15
TGTGCCAGCAGCTCAGAGTGGGGCCCTTACAATGAGCAGTTCTTC
CASSSEWGPYNEQFF
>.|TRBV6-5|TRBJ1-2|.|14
TGTGCCAGCAGTTCTACCAGGGGCGCGTATGGCTACACCTTC
CASSSTRGAYGYTF